This TCR beta chain comes out of a study of blood T cell repertoires in COVID-19. For the study at large: PBMCs, B-cell-depleted T cells, or T cells provided the cDNA or gDNA that made up the material.

Original processing methods: From reference gene primer amplification, estimates of nucleated cell counts were derived. The data were produced by immunoSEQ multiplex PCR, yet TCRdb's version contains in-frame clones alone and is incomplete. Clonal size and the V and J genes are those of that table, whereas D and trimming came from the DNA. Found here are about 170,000 clones, around 89% of them singletons; the top ten hold about 2.1%. V was trimmed by 3 bases and J by 3 bases, leaving 9 bases between them. The germline V gene has CDR1 MDHEN and CDR2 SYDVKM. CDR3 length: 14 residues. This clone was seen many times.

The receptor was derived from a man in his forties or fifties who had recovered from COVID-19. J is TRBJ1-5 and V is TRBV28, with D unclear. The material sequenced was peripheral blood. CDR3 loop: CASSFSAYNQPQHF. DNA for the CDR3: TGTGCCAGCAGTTTTTCTGCCTACAATCAGCCCCAGCATTTT. Full variable domain (rest looked up from reference TRBV28 and TRBJ1-5): DVKVTQSSRYLVKRTGEKVFLECVQDMDHENMFWYRQDPGLGLRLIYFSYDVKMKEKGDIPEGYSVSREKKERFSLILESASTNQTSMYLCASSFSAYNQPQHFGDGTRLSIL.